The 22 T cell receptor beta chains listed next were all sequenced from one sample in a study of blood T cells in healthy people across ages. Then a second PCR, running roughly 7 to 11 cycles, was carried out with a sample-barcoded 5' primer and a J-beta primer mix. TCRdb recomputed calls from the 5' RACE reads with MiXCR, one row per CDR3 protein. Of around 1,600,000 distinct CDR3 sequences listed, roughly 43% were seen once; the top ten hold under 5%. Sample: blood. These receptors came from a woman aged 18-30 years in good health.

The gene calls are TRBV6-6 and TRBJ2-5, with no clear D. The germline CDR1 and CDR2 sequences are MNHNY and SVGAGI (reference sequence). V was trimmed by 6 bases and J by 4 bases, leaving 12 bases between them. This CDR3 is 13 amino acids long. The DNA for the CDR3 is TGTGCCAGCAGGAACGGGCTAGGAGAGACCCAGTACTTC. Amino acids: CASRNGLGETQYF.

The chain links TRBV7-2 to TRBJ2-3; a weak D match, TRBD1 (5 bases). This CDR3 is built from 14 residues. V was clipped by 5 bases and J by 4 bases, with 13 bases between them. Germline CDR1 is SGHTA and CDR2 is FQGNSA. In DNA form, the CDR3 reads TGTGCCAGCAGCCTCGGTGGGGCCTCAGATACGCAGTATTTT. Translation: CASSLGGASDTQYF.

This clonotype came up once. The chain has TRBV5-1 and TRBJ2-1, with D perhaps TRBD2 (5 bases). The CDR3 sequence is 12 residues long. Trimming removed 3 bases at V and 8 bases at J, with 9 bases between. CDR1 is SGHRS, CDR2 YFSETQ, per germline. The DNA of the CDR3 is TGCGCCAGCAGCTCAGACGGGGATGAGCAGTTCTTC. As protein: CASSSDGDEQFF.

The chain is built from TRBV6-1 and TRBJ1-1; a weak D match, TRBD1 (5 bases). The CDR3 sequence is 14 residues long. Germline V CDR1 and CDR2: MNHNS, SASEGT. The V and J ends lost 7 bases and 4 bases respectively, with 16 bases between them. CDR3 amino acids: CASTLVGGSTEAFF. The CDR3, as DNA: TGTGCCAGCACCCTGGTGGGGGGTAGCACTGAAGCTTTCTTT.

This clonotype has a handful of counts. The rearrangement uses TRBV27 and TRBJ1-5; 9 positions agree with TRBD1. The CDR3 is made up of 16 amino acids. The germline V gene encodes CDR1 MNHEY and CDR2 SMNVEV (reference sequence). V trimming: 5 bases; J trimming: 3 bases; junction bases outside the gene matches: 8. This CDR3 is CASSLGTGIPNQPQHF. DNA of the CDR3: TGTGCCAGCAGTCTCGGGACAGGGATCCCCAATCAGCCCCAGCATTTT.

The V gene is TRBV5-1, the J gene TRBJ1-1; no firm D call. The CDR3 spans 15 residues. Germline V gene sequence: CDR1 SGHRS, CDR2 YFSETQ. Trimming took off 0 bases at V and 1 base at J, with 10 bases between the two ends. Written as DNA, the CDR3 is TGCGCCAGCAGCTTGGACGGGAAGGGGAACACTGAAGCTTTCTTT. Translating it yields CASSLDGKGNTEAFF.

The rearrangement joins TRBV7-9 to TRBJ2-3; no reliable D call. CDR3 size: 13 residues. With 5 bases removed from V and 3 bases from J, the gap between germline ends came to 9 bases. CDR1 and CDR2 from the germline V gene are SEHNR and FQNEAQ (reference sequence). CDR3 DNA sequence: TGTGCCAGCAGCCAGATAGGGACAGATACGCAGTATTTT. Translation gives CASSQIGTDTQYF. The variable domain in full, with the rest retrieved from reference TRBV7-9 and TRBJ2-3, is DTGVSQNPRHKITKRGQNVTFRCDPISEHNRLYWYRQTLGQGPEFLTYFQNEAQLEKSRLLSDRFSAERPKGSFSTLEIQRTEQGDSAMYLCASSQIGTDTQYFGPGTRLTVL.

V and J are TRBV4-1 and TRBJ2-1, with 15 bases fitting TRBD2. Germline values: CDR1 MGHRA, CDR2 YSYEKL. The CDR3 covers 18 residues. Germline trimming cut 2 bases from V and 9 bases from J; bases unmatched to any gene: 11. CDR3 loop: CASSQTYPGTSGRSEQFF. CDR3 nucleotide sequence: TGCGCCAGCAGCCAAACATACCCCGGGACTAGCGGGAGGTCTGAGCAGTTCTTC.

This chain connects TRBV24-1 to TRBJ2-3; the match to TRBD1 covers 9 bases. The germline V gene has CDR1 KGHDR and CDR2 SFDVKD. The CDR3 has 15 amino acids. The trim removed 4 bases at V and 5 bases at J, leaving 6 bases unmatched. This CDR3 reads CATSDPGQGGDTQYF. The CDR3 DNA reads TGTGCCACCAGTGACCCGGGACAGGGCGGAGATACGCAGTATTTT.

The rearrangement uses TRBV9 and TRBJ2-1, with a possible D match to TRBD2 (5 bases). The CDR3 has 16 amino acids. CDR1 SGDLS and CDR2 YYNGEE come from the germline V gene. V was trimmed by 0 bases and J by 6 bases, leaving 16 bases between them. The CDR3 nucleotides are TGTGCCAGCAGCGTAGCTGGGAGAACGGCGTCCAATGAGCAGTTCTTC. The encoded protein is CASSVAGRTASNEQFF.

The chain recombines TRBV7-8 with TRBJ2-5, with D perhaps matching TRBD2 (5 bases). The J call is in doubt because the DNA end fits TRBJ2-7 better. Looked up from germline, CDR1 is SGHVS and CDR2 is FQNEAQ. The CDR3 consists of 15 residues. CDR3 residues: CASSLRSARDYEQYF. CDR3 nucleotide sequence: TGTGCCAGCAGTCTGCGCAGCGCCCGGGATTACGAGCAGTACTTC.

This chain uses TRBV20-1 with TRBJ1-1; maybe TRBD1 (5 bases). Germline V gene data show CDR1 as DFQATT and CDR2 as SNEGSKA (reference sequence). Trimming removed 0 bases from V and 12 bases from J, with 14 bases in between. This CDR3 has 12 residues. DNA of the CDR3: TGCAGTGCTAGAGAGCAGGGAGAAAGGACTTTCTTT. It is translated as CSAREQGERTFF.

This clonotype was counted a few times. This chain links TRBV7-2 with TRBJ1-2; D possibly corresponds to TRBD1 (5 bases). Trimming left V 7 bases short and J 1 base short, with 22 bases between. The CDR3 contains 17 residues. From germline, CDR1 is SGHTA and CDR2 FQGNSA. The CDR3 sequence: CASKRVVGGVSNYGYTF. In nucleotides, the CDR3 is TGTGCCAGCAAAAGGGTCGTTGGGGGAGTCAGTAACTATGGCTACACCTTC.

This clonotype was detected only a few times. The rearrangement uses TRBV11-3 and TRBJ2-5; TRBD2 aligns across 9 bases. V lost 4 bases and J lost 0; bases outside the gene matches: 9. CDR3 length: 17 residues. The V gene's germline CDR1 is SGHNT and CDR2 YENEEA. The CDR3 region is CASSYTRAGGYQETQYF. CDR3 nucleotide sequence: TGTGCCAGCAGCTACACCCGAGCGGGGGGATACCAAGAGACCCAGTACTTC.

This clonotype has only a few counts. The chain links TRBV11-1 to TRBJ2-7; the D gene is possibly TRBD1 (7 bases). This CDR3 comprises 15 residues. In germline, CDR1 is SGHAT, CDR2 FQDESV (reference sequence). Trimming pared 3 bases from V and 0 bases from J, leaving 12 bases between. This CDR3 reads CASSLAGQNSYEQYF. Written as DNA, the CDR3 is TGTGCCAGCAGCTTGGCGGGACAGAACTCCTACGAGCAGTACTTC.

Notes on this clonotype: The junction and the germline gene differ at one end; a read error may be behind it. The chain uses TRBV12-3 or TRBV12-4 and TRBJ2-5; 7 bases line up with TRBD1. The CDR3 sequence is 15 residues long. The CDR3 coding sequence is TGTACCAGCAGCCCCCATGGGACAGAGCGAGAGACCCAGTACTTC. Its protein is CTSSPHGTERETQYF.

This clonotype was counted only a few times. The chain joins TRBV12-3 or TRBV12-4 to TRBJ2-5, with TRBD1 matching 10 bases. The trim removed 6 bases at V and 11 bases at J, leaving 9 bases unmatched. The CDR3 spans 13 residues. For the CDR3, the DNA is TGTGCCAGCAGCAGGACAGGGGGGAATGAGCAGTACTTC. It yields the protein CASSRTGGNEQYF.

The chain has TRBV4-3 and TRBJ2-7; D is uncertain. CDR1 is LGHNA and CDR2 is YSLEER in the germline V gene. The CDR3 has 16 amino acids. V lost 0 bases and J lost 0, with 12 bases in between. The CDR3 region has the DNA TGCGCCAGCAGCCAAGAAATGGCACTTAGCTCCTACGAGCAGTACTTC. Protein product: CASSQEMALSSYEQYF.

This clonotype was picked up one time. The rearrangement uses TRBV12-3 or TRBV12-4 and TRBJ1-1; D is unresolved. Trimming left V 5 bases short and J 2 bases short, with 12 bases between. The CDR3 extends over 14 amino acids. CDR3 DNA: TGTGCCAGCAGTATGGCGGCGGTCAACACTGAAGCTTTCTTT. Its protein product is CASSMAAVNTEAFF.

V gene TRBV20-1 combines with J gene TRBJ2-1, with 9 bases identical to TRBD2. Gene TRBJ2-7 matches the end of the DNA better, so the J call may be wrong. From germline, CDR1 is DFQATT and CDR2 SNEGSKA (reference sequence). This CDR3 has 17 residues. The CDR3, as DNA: TGCAGTGCTAGGCGGCTAGCGGGGCATAGCTCCTACAATGAGCAGTACTTC. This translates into CSARRLAGHSSYNEQYF.

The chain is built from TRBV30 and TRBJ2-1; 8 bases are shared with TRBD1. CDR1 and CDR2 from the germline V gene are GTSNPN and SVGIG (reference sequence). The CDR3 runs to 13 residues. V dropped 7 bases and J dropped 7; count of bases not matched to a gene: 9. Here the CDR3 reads CASDRGLGNEQFF. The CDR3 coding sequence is TGTGCCTCCGACAGGGGACTTGGGAATGAGCAGTTCTTC.

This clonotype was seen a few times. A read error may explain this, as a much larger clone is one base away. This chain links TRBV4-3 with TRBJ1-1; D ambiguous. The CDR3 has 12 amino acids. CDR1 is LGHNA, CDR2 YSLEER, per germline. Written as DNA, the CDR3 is TGCGCCGGCAGCCAAGATTACACTGAAGCTTTCTTT. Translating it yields CAGSQDYTEAFF.